This entry concerns a single T cell receptor beta chain. Using immunoSEQ multiplex PCR, the repertoire was profiled, and TCRdb retains in-frame clones only, with some absent. Of 65,000 to 85,000 clones listed, under 95% are singletons. These data come from a study of technical replicates of blood from several donors. Germline assignment: CDR1 SGHNT and CDR2 YYREEE (reference sequence). V lost 4 bases to trimming and J lost 4 bases, with 16 bases between them. The CDR3 totals 15 residues. The clonotype was recovered from a human donor in good health. This chain connects TRBV5-4 to TRBJ2-3; D possibly corresponds to TRBD1 (6 bases). What was sequenced was T cells isolated from PBMCs. CDR3 nucleotide sequence: TGTGCCAGCAGCCGATCCGGGGCAGGGGCAGATACGCAGTATTTT. Translated, it gives CASSRSGAGADTQYF.